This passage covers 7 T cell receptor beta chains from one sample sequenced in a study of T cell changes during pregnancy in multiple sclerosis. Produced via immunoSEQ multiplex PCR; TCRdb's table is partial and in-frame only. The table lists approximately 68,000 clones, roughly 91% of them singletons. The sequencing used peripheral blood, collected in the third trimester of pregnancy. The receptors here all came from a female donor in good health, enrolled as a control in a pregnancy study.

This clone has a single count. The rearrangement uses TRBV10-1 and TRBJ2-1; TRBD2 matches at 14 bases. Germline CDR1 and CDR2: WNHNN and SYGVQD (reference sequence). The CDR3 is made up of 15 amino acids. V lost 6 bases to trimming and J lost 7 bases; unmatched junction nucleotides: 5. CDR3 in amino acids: CASSPGTSGRNEQFF. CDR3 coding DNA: TGCGCCAGCAGCCCGGGGACTAGCGGGAGAAATGAGCAGTTCTTC.

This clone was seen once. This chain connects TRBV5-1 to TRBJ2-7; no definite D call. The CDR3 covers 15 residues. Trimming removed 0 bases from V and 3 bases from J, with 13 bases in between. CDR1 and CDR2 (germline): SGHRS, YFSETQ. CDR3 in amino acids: CASSLDGTGRYEQYF. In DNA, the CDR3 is TGCGCCAGCAGCTTGGACGGAACGGGTCGCTACGAGCAGTACTTC.

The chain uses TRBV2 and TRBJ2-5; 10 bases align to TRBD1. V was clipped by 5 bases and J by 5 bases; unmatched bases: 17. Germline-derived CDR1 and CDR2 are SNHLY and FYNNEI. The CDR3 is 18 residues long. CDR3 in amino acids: CASSLITGTGDFTETQYF. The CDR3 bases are TGTGCCAGCAGTCTAATAACCGGGACAGGGGACTTTACTGAGACCCAGTACTTC.

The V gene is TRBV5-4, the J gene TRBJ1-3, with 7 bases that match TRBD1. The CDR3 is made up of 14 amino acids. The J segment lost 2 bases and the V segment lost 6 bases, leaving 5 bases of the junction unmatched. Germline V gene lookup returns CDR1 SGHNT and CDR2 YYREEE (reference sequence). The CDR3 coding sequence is TGTGCCAGCAATCCAGGGGGACCTGGAAACACCATATATTTT. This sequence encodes CASNPGGPGNTIYF. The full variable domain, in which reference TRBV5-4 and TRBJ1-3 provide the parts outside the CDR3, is ETGVTQSPTHLIKTRGQQVTLRCSSQSGHNTVSWYQQALGQGPQFIFQYYREEENGRGNFPPRFSGLQFPNYSSELNVNALELDDSALYLCASNPGGPGNTIYFGEGSWLTVV.

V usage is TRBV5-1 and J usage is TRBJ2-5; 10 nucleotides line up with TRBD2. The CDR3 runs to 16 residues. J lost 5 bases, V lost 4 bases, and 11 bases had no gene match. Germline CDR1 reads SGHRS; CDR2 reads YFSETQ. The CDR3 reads CASSPTSGTRGETQYF. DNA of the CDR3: TGCGCCAGCAGCCCCACTAGCGGGACCCGGGGGGAGACCCAGTACTTC.

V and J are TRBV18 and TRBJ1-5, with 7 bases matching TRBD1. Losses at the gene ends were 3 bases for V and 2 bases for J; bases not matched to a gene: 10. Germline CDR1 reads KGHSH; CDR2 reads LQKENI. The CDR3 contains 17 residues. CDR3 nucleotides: TGTGCCAGCTCACCGTCGGACAGGCGTGGGGGCAATCAGCCCCAGCATTTT. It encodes CASSPSDRRGGNQPQHF.

The CDR3 DNA follows: TGTGCCACCAAGGGGAAAGCGAACTCCTACGAGCAGTACTTC. This encodes CATKGKANSYEQYF. The chain employs TRBV30 and TRBJ2-7; TRBD1 might be the D (5 bases). The V and J ends lost 8 bases and 0 bases respectively, with 17 bases between them. The CDR3 runs to 14 residues. Germline lookup yields CDR1 GTSNPN and CDR2 SVGIG (reference sequence).